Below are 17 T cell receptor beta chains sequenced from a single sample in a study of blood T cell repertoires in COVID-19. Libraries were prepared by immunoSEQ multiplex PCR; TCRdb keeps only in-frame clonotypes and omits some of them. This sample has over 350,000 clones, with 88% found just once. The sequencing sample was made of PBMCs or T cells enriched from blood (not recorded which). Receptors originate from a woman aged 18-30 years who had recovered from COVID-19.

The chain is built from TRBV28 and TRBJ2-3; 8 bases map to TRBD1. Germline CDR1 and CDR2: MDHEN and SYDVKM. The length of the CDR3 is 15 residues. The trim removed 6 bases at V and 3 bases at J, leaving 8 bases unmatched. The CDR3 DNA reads TGTGCCAGCAGGGCAGGGGGCGACGCGACAGATACGCAGTATTTT. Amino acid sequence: CASRAGGDATDTQYF. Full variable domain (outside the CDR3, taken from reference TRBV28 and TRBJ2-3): DVKVTQSSRYLVKRTGEKVFLECVQDMDHENMFWYRQDPGLGLRLIYFSYDVKMKEKGDIPEGYSVSREKKERFSLILESASTNQTSMYLCASRAGGDATDTQYFGPGTRLTVL.

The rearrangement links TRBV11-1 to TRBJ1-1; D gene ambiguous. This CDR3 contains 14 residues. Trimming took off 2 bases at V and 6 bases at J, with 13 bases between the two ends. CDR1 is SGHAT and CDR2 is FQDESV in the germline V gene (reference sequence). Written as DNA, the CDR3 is TGTGCCAGCAGCTTACGGACCGCGGGCCCTGAAGCTTTCTTT. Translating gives CASSLRTAGPEAFF.

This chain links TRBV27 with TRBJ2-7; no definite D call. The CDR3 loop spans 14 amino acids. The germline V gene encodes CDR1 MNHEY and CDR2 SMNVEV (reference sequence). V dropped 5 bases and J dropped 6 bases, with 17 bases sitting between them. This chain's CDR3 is CASSPRPEPLEQYF. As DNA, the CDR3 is TGTGCCAGCAGTCCGCGGCCGGAACCCCTCGAGCAGTACTTC.

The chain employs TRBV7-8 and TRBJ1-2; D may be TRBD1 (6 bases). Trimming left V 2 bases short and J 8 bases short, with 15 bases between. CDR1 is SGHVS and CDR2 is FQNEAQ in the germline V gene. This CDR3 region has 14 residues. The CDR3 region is CASSLPLRGEGYTF. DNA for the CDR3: TGTGCCAGCAGCTTACCCCTCAGGGGTGAGGGCTACACCTTC.

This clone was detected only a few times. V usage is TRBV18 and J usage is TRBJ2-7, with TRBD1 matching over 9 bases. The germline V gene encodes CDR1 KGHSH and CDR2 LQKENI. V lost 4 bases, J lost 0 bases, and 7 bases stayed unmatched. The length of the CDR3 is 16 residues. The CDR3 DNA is TGTGCCAGCTCACTCGGACAGGGGCTTAGCTCCTACGAGCAGTACTTC. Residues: CASSLGQGLSSYEQYF.

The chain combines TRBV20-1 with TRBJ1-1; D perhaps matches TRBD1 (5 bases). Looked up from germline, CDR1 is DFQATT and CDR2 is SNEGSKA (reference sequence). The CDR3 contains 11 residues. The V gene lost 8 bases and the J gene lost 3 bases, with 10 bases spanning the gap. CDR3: CSRQGYTEAFF. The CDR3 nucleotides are TGCAGTCGCCAGGGCTACACTGAAGCTTTCTTT.

The CDR3 loop reads CSGSDRDRQETQYF. Written as DNA, the CDR3 is TGCAGCGGTTCGGACAGGGATCGGCAAGAGACCCAGTACTTC. This chain uses TRBV29-1 with TRBJ2-5; 8 bases match TRBD1. From germline, CDR1 is SQVTM and CDR2 ANQGSEA. There are 14 residues in the CDR3. J gave up 2 bases and V 7 bases, and 9 bases lay outside the gene matches.

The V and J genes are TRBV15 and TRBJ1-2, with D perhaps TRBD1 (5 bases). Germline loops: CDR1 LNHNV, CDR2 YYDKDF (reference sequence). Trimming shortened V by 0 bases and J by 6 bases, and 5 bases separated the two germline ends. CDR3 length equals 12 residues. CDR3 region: CATSREGHGYTF. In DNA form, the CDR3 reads TGTGCCACCAGCAGAGAGGGGCATGGCTACACCTTC.

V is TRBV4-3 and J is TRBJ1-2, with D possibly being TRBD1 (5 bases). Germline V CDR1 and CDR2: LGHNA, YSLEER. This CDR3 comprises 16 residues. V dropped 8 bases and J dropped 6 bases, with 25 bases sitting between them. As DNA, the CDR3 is TGCGCCAGCTCCTCAAGCGGGATGGGGCTGTCAGATGGCTACACCTTC. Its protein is CASSSSGMGLSDGYTF.

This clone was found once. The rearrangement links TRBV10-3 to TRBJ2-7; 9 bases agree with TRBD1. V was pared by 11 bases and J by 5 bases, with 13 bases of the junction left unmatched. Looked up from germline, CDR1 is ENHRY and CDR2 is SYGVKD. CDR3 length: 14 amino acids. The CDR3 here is CAVEAGQGTHEQYF. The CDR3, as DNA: TGTGCCGTCGAAGCAGGACAGGGGACCCACGAGCAGTACTTC.

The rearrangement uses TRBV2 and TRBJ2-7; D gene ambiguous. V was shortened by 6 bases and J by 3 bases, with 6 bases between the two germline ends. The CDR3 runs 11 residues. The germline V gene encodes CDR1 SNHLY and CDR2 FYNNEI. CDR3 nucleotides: TGTGCCAGCAGCTCCCTCTACGAGCAGTACTTC. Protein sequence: CASSSLYEQYF.

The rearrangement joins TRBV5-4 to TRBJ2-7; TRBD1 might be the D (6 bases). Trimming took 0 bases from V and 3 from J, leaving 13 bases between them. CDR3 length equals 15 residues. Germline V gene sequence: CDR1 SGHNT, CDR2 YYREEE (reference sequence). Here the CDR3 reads CASSLVAGADYEQYF. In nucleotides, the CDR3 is TGTGCCAGCAGCTTGGTGGCAGGGGCGGACTACGAGCAGTACTTC.

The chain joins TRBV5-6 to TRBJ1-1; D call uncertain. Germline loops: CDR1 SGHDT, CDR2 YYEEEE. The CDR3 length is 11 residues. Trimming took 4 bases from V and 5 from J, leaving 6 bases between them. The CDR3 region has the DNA TGTGCCAGCAGCGGAGAAACTGAAGCTTTCTTT. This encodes CASSGETEAFF.

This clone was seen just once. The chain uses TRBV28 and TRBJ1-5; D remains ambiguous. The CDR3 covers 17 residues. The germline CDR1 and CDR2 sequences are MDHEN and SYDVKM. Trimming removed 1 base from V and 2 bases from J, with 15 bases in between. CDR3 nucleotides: TGTGCCAGCAGTTTATCGGTTGCGGTGAGTGGCAATCAGCCCCAGCATTTT. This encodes CASSLSVAVSGNQPQHF.

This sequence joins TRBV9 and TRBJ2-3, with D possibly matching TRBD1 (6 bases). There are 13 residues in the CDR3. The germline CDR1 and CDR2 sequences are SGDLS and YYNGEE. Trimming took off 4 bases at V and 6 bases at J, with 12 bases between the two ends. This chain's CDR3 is CASSTGQTDTQYF. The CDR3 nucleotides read TGTGCCAGCAGCACTGGACAGACCGATACGCAGTATTTT.

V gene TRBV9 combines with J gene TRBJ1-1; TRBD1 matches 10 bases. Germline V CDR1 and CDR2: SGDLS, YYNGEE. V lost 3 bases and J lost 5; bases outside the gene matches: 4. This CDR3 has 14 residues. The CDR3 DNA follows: TGTGCCAGCAGCGAGGACAGGGGGGAAACTGAAGCTTTCTTT. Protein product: CASSEDRGETEAFF.

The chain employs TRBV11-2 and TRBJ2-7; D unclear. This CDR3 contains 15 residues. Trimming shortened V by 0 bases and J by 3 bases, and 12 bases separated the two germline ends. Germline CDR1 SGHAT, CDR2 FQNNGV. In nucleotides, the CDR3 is TGTGCCAGCAGCTTAGAAGCCAAAGCAAACTACGAGCAGTACTTC. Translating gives CASSLEAKANYEQYF. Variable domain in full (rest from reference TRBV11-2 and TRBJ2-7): EAGVAQSPRYKIIEKRQSVAFWCNPISGHATLYWYQQILGQGPKLLIQFQNNGVVDDSQLPKDRFSAERLKGVDSTLKIQPAKLEDSAVYLCASSLEAKANYEQYFGPGTRLTVT.